The 19 T cell receptor beta chains in this list originate from one sample, sequenced in a study of cytomegalovirus exposure and HLA in healthy donors. The PCR ran on 60 Vbeta and 13 Jbeta primers. The data were produced by immunoSEQ multiplex PCR, yet TCRdb's version contains in-frame clones alone and is incomplete. The repertoire holds approximately 190,000 clones, with roughly 73% as singletons. The sequenced sample consisted of PBMCs. The receptors stem from a woman younger than 45 in good health and CMV-seronegative.

The chain couples TRBV2 to TRBJ2-5; 8 bases are shared with TRBD2. Germline V CDR1 and CDR2: SNHLY, FYNNEI. The CDR3 has 15 residues. The V gene end was trimmed by 5 bases and the J gene end by 2 bases; junction bases not matched to a gene: 7. The CDR3 here is CASSLGGGRQETQYF. CDR3 nucleotides: TGTGCCAGCAGTCTCGGGGGGGGGCGGCAAGAGACCCAGTACTTC. Variable domain in full (rest from reference TRBV2 and TRBJ2-5): EPEVTQTPSHQVTQMGQEVILRCVPISNHLYFYWYRQILGQKVEFLVSFYNNEISEKSEIFDDQFSVERPDGSNFTLKIRSTKLEDSAMYFCASSLGGGRQETQYFGPGTRLLVL.

This rearrangement joins TRBV4-1 to TRBJ2-2; D is unclear. The germline V gene has CDR1 MGHRA and CDR2 YSYEKL. Trimming pared 1 base from V and 5 bases from J, leaving 11 bases between. The length of the CDR3 is 15 residues. CDR3 sequence (DNA): TGCGCCAGCAGCCAAGTCCCAGCCGGGACCGGGGAGCTGTTTTTT. Residues: CASSQVPAGTGELFF.

The chain combines TRBV4-1 with TRBJ1-2; 8 bases line up with TRBD1. Germline lookup yields CDR1 MGHRA and CDR2 YSYEKL. V was clipped by 5 bases and J by 2 bases; unmatched bases: 7. The CDR3 consists of 15 residues. CDR3 sequence (DNA): TGCGCCAGCAGCGACACAGGGGGTAAAAACTATGGCTACACCTTC. Translated, it gives CASSDTGGKNYGYTF.

The chain joins TRBV15 to TRBJ2-7, with D perhaps TRBD2 (5 bases). Between the trimmed V and J ends, which lost 1 base and 0 bases, there was a span of 13 bases. The CDR3 runs to 16 residues. Germline assignment: CDR1 LNHNV and CDR2 YYDKDF (reference sequence). The CDR3 nucleotides are TGTGCCACCAGCAGAGGGGTTGTGCGGGCCTCCTACGAGCAGTACTTC. Its translation: CATSRGVVRASYEQYF.

This sequence joins TRBV6-6 and TRBJ2-5; TRBD2 matches 12 bases. The germline V gene has CDR1 MNHNY and CDR2 SVGAGI (reference sequence). The CDR3 is made up of 16 amino acids. V gave up 2 bases and J gave up 0 bases; unmatched junction bases: 1. CDR3 in amino acids: CASSYGLAGNQETQYF. In DNA, the CDR3 is TGTGCCAGCAGTTACGGACTAGCGGGGAACCAAGAGACCCAGTACTTC.

The chain is built from TRBV19 and TRBJ2-7; 8 nucleotides align to TRBD1. This CDR3 region has 14 residues. Per the germline V gene, CDR1 is LNHDA and CDR2 is SQIVND (reference sequence). V gave up 3 bases and J gave up 1 base; unmatched junction bases: 2. CDR3 protein: CASSIGQGSYEQYF. CDR3 DNA sequence: TGTGCCAGTAGTATCGGACAGGGATCCTACGAGCAGTACTTC.

A single count supports this clone. The chain has TRBV9 and TRBJ1-5; 8 bases fit TRBD1. Germline V gene data show CDR1 as SGDLS and CDR2 as YYNGEE. J gave up 4 bases and V 4 bases, and 7 bases lay outside the gene matches. This CDR3 comprises 15 residues. CDR3 in DNA: TGTGCCAGCAGCCCTGGACAGGGCTATAATCAGCCCCAGCATTTT. Protein sequence: CASSPGQGYNQPQHF.

The V and J genes are TRBV10-3 and TRBJ1-1, with D perhaps matching TRBD1 (5 bases). This CDR3 comprises 16 residues. Between the trimmed V and J ends, which lost 2 bases and 1 base, there was a span of 14 bases. CDR1 is ENHRY and CDR2 is SYGVKD in the germline V gene. The CDR3 sequence is CAISERQQSWNTEAFF. Written as DNA, the CDR3 is TGTGCCATCAGTGAGAGACAGCAGTCTTGGAACACTGAAGCTTTCTTT.

This clone has a handful of counts. The rearrangement joins TRBV5-8 to TRBJ2-7; 7 bases fit TRBD2. CDR1 SGHTS and CDR2 YDEGEE come from the germline V gene. V lost 0 bases, J lost 2 bases, and 8 bases stayed unmatched. CDR3 length equals 16 residues. The CDR3 bases are TGTGCCAGCAGCTTGGGGCTAGCGGATCACACCTACGAGCAGTACTTC. This encodes CASSLGLADHTYEQYF. Variable domain in full (rest from reference TRBV5-8 and TRBJ2-7): EAGVTQSPTHLIKTRGQQATLRCSPISGHTSVYWYQQALGLGLQFLLWYDEGEERNRGNFPPRFSGRQFPNYSSELNVNALELEDSALYLCASSLGLADHTYEQYFGPGTRLTVT.

The V and J genes are TRBV30 and TRBJ2-3; TRBD2 matches 9 bases. The junction had 11 bases not matched to a gene; V was cut back by 2 bases and J by 2 bases. CDR1 and CDR2 from the germline V gene are GTSNPN and SVGIG (reference sequence). The CDR3 extends over 17 amino acids. The DNA of the CDR3 is TGTGCCTGGAGTCTAGCGGGACTCCAGACGTTCACAGATACGCAGTATTTT. Amino acids: CAWSLAGLQTFTDTQYF.

The chain is built from TRBV10-1 and TRBJ2-2; 9 positions match TRBD2. Germline V gives CDR1 WNHNN, CDR2 SYGVQD (reference sequence). The CDR3 extends over 15 amino acids. After removal of 7 bases from V and 1 base from J, the junction contained 4 bases not matched to a gene. DNA of the CDR3: TGCGCCAGCACCCGCGGGGGGGGGAACACCGGGGAGCTGTTTTTT. As protein: CASTRGGGNTGELFF.

V is TRBV30 and J is TRBJ1-1; D is perhaps TRBD1 (5 bases). Germline V gene data show CDR1 as GTSNPN and CDR2 as SVGIG (reference sequence). The length of the CDR3 is 12 residues. V was cut by 4 bases and J by 5 bases, with 11 bases left in between. As DNA, the CDR3 is TGTGCCTGGACCGCCGGGGGGACTGAAGCTTTCTTT. Translation: CAWTAGGTEAFF.

As DNA, the CDR3 is TGCGCCAGCAGCATCCTACTAGCGGGGAGTTACAATGAGCAGTTCTTC. This gives the protein CASSILLAGSYNEQFF. This chain joins TRBV5-1 and TRBJ2-1, with 10 nucleotides matching TRBD2. The CDR3 consists of 16 residues. Trimming at V came to 4 bases and at J to 4 bases, leaving 8 bases not matched to a gene. Looked up from germline, CDR1 is SGHRS and CDR2 is YFSETQ. The variable domain in full, with the rest retrieved from reference TRBV5-1 and TRBJ2-1, is KAGVTQTPRYLIKTRGQQVTLSCSPISGHRSVSWYQQTPGQGLQFLFEYFSETQRNKGNFPGRFSGRQFSNSRSEMNVSTLELGDSALYLCASSILLAGSYNEQFFGPGTRLTVL.

The CDR3 loop is CAWSVGRGNSPLHF. The DNA of the CDR3 is TGTGCCTGGAGTGTAGGCAGGGGCAATTCACCCCTCCACTTT. The chain couples TRBV30 to TRBJ1-6; D may be TRBD1 (6 bases). The CDR3 runs to 14 residues. Germline lookup yields CDR1 GTSNPN and CDR2 SVGIG (reference sequence). The V end was cut by 0 bases, the J end by 7 bases, with 10 bases between.

The chain links TRBV29-1 to TRBJ2-3, with TRBD2 identical over 9 bases. The length of the CDR3 is 14 residues. V shed 5 bases, J shed 1 base, and the junction held 4 bases outside the gene matches. CDR1 is SQVTM and CDR2 is ANQGSEA in the germline V gene. The CDR3 region is CSVSASGGTDTQYF. For the CDR3, the DNA is TGCAGCGTTTCCGCTAGCGGGGGCACAGATACGCAGTATTTT.

The genes are TRBV7-9 and TRBJ2-7; TRBD2 matches 12 bases. Germline assignment: CDR1 SEHNR and CDR2 FQNEAQ (reference sequence). This CDR3 region has 17 residues. V lost 0 bases and J lost 0; bases outside the gene matches: 3. The CDR3 nucleotides are TGTGCCAGCAGCTTAGCGCTGGGACTAGCGGGCTCCTACGAGCAGTACTTC. It encodes CASSLALGLAGSYEQYF.

The chain is built from TRBV11-2 and TRBJ1-3, with D unclear. V was trimmed by 1 base and J by 4 bases, leaving 11 bases between them. This CDR3 is built from 15 residues. Germline lookup yields CDR1 SGHAT and CDR2 FQNNGV. This CDR3 is CASSLVPGSGNTIYF. CDR3 DNA: TGTGCCAGCAGCTTAGTTCCGGGATCAGGAAACACCATATATTTT.

This clone was picked up one time. This chain connects TRBV5-1 to TRBJ2-3, with 7 bases lining up with TRBD1. Germline CDR1 reads SGHRS; CDR2 reads YFSETQ. V lost 2 bases to trimming and J lost 4 bases; unmatched junction nucleotides: 1. CDR3 length: 13 residues. The CDR3 sequence is CASSLGTADTQYF. CDR3 nucleotide sequence: TGCGCCAGCAGCTTAGGGACAGCAGATACGCAGTATTTT.

The rearrangement uses TRBV29-1 and TRBJ2-7; TRBD1 matches at 10 bases. The CDR3 extends over 17 amino acids. V lost 6 bases to trimming and J lost 3 bases; unmatched junction nucleotides: 17. Germline lookup yields CDR1 SQVTM and CDR2 ANQGSEA. The CDR3 DNA follows: TGCAGCGTCCTAGGGTACGGGACAGGGGTCTTGAGCTACGAGCAGTACTTC. This translates into CSVLGYGTGVLSYEQYF.